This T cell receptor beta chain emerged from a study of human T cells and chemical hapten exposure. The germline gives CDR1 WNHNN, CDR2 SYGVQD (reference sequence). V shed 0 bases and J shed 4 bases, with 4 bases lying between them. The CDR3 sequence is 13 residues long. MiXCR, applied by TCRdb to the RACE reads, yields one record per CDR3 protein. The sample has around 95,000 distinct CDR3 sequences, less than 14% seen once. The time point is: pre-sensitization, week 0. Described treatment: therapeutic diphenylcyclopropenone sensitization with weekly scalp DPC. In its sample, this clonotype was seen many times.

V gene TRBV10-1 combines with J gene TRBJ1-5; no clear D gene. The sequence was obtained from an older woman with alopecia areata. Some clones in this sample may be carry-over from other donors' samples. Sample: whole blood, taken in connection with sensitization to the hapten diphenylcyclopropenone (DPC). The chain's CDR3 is CASSESGNQPQHF. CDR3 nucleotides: TGCGCCAGCAGTGAGTCGGGGAATCAGCCCCAGCATTTT.